Here is one TCR beta chain with its context. Its specificity is unknown. The sample originates from a study of cytomegalovirus exposure and HLA in healthy donors. Overall study findings and caveats: Productive rates of about 87% or about 30% were seen for most TCR beta V segments in an earlier analysis. Analyses of presence/absence relied on an assumption of roughly uniform sequencing depth across donors.

A multiplex PCR was run with 60 Vbeta primers and 13 Jbeta primers. Sequenced by immunoSEQ multiplex PCR; TCRdb stores in-frame clones only, minus some. In the table there are under 250,000 clones, 79% of which are singletons. Germline V gene lookup returns CDR1 LNHDA and CDR2 SQIVND (reference sequence). This CDR3 contains 15 residues. V lost 5 bases, J lost 2 bases, and 12 bases lay in between. Sequenced material: PBMCs. The TCR originated in a woman in her twenties or thirties in good health and CMV-seropositive. V is TRBV19 and J is TRBJ2-2; D ambiguous. The CDR3 sequence is CASSSWPFNTGELFF. DNA for the CDR3: TGTGCCAGTAGTTCTTGGCCCTTCAACACCGGGGAGCTGTTTTTT. Drawing the rest from reference TRBV19 and TRBJ2-2, the complete variable domain is DGGITQSPKYLFRKEGQNVTLSCEQNLNHDAMYWYRQDPGQGLRLIYYSQIVNDFQKGDIAEGYSVSREKKESFPLTVTSAQKNPTAFYLCASSSWPFNTGELFFGEGSRLTVL.